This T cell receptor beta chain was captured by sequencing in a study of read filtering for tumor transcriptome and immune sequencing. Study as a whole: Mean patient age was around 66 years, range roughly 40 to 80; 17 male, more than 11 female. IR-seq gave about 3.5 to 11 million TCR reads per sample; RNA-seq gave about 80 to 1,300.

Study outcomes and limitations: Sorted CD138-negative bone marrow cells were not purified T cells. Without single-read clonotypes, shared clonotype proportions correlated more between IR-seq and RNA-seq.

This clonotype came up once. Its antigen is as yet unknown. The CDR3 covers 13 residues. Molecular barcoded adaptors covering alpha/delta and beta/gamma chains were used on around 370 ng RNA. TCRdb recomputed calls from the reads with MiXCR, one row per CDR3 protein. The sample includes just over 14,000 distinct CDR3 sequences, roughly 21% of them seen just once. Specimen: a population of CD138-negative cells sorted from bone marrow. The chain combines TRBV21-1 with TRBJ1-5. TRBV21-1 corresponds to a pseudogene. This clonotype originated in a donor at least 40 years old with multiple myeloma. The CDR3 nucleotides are TGTGCCAGCAGCAAAGGGCGTCGTCAGCCCCAGCATTTT. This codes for CASSKGRRQPQHF.